This TCR beta chain comes out of a study of blood T cell repertoires in COVID-19. Looking at the study overall: The origin of the acute and convalescent COVID-19 samples was the United States, Italy and Spain.

Participant reports of clinical history set cohort assignment. The study counted Cohort 3 donors as recovered given two negative PCRs, clearance, or symptom resolution. The length of the CDR3 is 13 residues. With V trimmed by 5 bases and J by 5 bases, 3 bases remained unmatched. Germline V gene sequence: CDR1 SEHNR, CDR2 FQNEAQ (reference sequence). The method was immunoSEQ multiplex PCR; TCRdb's version includes in-frame clones alone and lacks a portion of them. The sample records around 160,000 clones, 80% being singletons. The chain joins TRBV7-9 to TRBJ1-2; 9 nucleotides line up with TRBD1. The sequenced sample consisted of PBMCs or T cells enriched from blood (not recorded which). The sequence was obtained from a woman between 55 and 75 years old who had recovered from COVID-19. The CDR3 sequence: CASSHGQGYGYTF. CDR3 DNA sequence: TGTGCCAGCAGCCATGGACAGGGGTATGGCTACACCTTC.